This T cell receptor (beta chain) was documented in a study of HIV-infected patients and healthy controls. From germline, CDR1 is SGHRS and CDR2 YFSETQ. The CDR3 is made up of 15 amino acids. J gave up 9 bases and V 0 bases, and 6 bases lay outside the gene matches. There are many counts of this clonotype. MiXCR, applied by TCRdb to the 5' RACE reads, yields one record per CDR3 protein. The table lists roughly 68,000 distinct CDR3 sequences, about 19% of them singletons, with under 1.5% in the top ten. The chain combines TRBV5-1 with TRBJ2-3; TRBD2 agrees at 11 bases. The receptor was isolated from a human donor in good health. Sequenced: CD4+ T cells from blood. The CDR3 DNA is TGCGCCAGCAGCTTGGGACTAGCGGGGATAAAGACGCAGTATTTT. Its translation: CASSLGLAGIKTQYF.